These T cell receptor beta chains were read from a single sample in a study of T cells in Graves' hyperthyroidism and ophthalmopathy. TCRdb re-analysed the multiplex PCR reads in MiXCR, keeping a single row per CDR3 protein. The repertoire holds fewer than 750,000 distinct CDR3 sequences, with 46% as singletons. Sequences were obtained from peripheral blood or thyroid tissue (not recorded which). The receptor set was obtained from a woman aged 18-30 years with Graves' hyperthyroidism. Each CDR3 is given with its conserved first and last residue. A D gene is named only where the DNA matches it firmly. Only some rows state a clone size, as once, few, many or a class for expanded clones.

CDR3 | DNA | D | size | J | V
CASSLPGIGDEKLFF | TGTGCCAGCAGCTTGCCAGGGATAGGGGATGAAAAACTGTTTTTT | - | - | TRBJ1-4 | TRBV7-3
CAISEGLAGTGGEKRFF | TGTGCCATCAGTGAGGGACTAGCCGGGACAGGGGGTGAAAAACGGTTTTTT | TRBD1 | - | TRBJ1-4 | TRBV10-3
CASSQNSGPYTIYF | TGCGCCAGCAGCCAAAATAGCGGGCCCTACACCATATATTTT | - | - | TRBJ1-3 | TRBV4-1
CSVPGQLLYEQYF | TGCAGCGTTCCGGGACAGCTACTCTACGAGCAGTACTTC | TRBD1 | - | TRBJ2-7 | TRBV29-1
CAFAGARYGYTF | TGTGCCTTTGCAGGGGCACGCTATGGCTACACCTTC | - | - | TRBJ1-2 | TRBV24-1
CSARPLSGGFGELFF | TGCAGTGCTAGACCCCTTAGCGGCGGGTTCGGGGAGCTGTTTTTT | - | many | TRBJ2-2 | TRBV20-1
CASGLGEETQYF | TGTGCTAGTGGTTTAGGGGAAGAGACCCAGTACTTC | - | many | TRBJ2-5 | TRBV12-5
CSVVRTSGTYEQYF | TGCAGCGTTGTCAGGACTAGCGGGACCTACGAGCAGTACTTC | TRBD2 | many | TRBJ2-7 | TRBV29-1
CSVQRGTNQPQHF | TGCAGCGTTCAGAGGGGTACCAATCAGCCCCAGCATTTT | - | many | TRBJ1-5 | TRBV29-1
CATSSPILGRGTNYGYTF | TGTGCCACCAGCAGCCCAATCCTCGGGAGGGGAACTAACTATGGCTACACCTTC | - | - | TRBJ1-2 | TRBV15
CASSVELGGPHNEQFF | TGTGCCAGCAGCGTAGAGTTGGGAGGGCCTCACAATGAGCAGTTCTTC | TRBD2 | - | TRBJ2-1 | TRBV9
CASSLARYTYEQYF | TGTGCCAGCAGCTTAGCTCGGTACACCTACGAGCAGTACTTC | - | many | TRBJ2-7 | TRBV7-2
CASSISMSYTEAFF | TGTGCCAGTAGTATAAGTATGAGTTACACTGAAGCTTTCTTT | - | many | TRBJ1-1 | TRBV19
CASSLDRLNEAFF | TGTGCCAGCAGCTTGGACCGACTAAACGAAGCTTTCTTT | - | - | TRBJ1-1 | TRBV7-2
CASSYGTVGKETQYF | TGTGCCAGCAGTTACGGGACCGTGGGAAAAGAGACCCAGTACTTC | - | many | TRBJ2-5 | TRBV6-6